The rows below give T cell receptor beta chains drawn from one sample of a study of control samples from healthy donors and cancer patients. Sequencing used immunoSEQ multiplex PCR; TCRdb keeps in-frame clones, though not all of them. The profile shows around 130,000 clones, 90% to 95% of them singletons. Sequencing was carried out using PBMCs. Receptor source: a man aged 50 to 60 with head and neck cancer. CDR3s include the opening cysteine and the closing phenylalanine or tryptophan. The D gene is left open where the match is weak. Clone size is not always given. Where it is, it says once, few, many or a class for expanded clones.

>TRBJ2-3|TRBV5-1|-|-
TGCGCCAGCAGCACAATGGGGTGGTTGAATACAGATACGCAGTATTTT
CASSTMGWLNTDTQYF
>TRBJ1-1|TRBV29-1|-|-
TGCAGCAGCGGGATGGGGAACACTGAAGCTTTCTTT
CSSGMGNTEAFF
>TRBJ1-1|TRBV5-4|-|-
TGTGCCAGCAGCTCCAGGACAGCTATGAACACTGAAGCTTTCTTT
CASSSRTAMNTEAFF
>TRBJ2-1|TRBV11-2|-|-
TGTGCCAGCAGCCCGGAGCTAGTACCTGAGCAGTTCTTC
CASSPELVPEQFF
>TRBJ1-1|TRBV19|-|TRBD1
TGTGCCAGTAGACAGGGGGCCTCAAGAAACACTGAAGCTTTCTTT
CASRQGASRNTEAFF
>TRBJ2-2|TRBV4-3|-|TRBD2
TGCGCCAGCAGCGCCCGACTAGCGGGTGCCACCGGGGAGCTGTTTTTT
CASSARLAGATGELFF
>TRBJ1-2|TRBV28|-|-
TGTGCCAGCAGTCAGGGTCCAGCTAACTATGGCTACACCTTC
CASSQGPANYGYTF
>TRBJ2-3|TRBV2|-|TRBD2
TGTGCCACCGGGACTAGCGGGGTTGATACGCAGTATTTT
CATGTSGVDTQYF
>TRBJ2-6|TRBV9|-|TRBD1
TGTGCCAGCAGCGGGACAGGGGTCGGCTCTGGGGCCAACGTCCTGACTTTC
CASSGTGVGSGANVLTF
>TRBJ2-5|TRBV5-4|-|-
TGTGCCAGCTCCGGAGGAGGGGCAGGGGAGACCCAGTACTTC
CASSGGGAGETQYF
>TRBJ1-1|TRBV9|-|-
TGTGCCAGCAGCGTAGAGCCAGGGCCCGTGGGGCCTGAAGCTTTCTTT
CASSVEPGPVGPEAFF
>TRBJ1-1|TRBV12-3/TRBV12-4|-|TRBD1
TGTGCCAGCAGCCCCCAGGGGGGGACTGAAGCTTTCTTT
CASSPQGGTEAFF
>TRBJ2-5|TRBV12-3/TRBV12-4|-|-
TGTGCCAGCGGAGGGGGATTCGGAGAGACCCAGTACTTC
CASGGGFGETQYF
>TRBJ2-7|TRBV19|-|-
TGTGCCAGTAGTACTCAGGGTTACTCCGAGCAGTACTTC
CASSTQGYSEQYF
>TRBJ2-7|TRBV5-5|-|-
TGTGCCAGCAGCCCCCCGCCCGGAGTCTCCTACGAGCAGTACTTC
CASSPPPGVSYEQYF
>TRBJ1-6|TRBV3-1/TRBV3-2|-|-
TGTGCCAGCAGCCTCTATAATTCACCCCTCCACTTT
CASSLYNSPLHF
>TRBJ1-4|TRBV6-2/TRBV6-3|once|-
TGTGCCAGCAGTTACGACGTCGGGGCTAAACTGTTTTTT
CASSYDVGAKLFF
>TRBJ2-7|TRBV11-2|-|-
TGTGCCAGCAGCTTAGGTAGGGGGACCGAGCAGTACTTC
CASSLGRGTEQYF
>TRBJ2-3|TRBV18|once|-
TGTGCCAGCTCACCAGGCACCGGTTTTAGCACAGATACGCAGTATTTT
CASSPGTGFSTDTQYF
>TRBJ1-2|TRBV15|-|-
TGTGCCACCAGCAGAGATCACTATGGCTACACCTTC
CATSRDHYGYTF
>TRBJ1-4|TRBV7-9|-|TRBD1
TGTGCCAGCAGCCCGCCGGGGGACAGGGGGAGGGCAAAACTGTTTTTT
CASSPPGDRGRAKLFF
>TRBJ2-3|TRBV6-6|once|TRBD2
TGTGCCAGCAAAGCGGGGGGGTCGAGGGGCACAGATACGCAGTATTTT
CASKAGGSRGTDTQYF
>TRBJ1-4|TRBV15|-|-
TGTGCCACCAACCGTCTGAAAGAAAAACTGTTTTTT
CATNRLKEKLFF
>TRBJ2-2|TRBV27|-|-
TGTGCCAGCAGTTTAGGTCGGCAGAGGAACACCGGGGAGCTGTTTTTT
CASSLGRQRNTGELFF
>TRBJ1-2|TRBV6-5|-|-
TGTGCCAGCAGTTACAACCACGGGACGGCAAACTATGGCTACACCTTC
CASSYNHGTANYGYTF
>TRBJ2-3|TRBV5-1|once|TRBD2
TGCGCCAGCAGCGACGGACTAGCGGGGGTTGCAGATACGCAGTATTTT
CASSDGLAGVADTQYF
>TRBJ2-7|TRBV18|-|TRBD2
TGTGCCAGCTCACCACCGAGCGGGGGGGGCGAGCAGTACTTC
CASSPPSGGGEQYF
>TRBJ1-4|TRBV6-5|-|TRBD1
TGTGCCAGCAGCCCGGGGACAGCAACTAATGAAAAACTGTTTTTT
CASSPGTATNEKLFF
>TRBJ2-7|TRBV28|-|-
TGTGCCAGCAGTTTGCCTCAGGGGCTCTACGAGCAGTACTTC
CASSLPQGLYEQYF
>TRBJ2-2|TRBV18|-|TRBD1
TGTGCCAGCTCACCGGGACAGTTGGGCACCGGGGAGCTGTTTTTT
CASSPGQLGTGELFF
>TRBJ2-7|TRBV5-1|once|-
TGCGCCAGCAGCTTGGGGGGCAGGTCCTACGAGCAGTACTTC
CASSLGGRSYEQYF
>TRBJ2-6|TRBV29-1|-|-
TGCAGCGTTAAAACAGGGACCGGGGCCAACGTCCTGACTTTC
CSVKTGTGANVLTF
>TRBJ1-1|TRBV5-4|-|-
TGTGCCAGCAGCCCAGGCGCGGGTCTAAACACTGAAGCTTTCTTT
CASSPGAGLNTEAFF
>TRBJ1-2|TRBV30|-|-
TGTGCCGGGGGGGGGTATAACTATGGCTACACCTTC
CAGGGYNYGYTF
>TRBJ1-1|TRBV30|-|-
TGTGCCAGGGCAGGGGCGAACACTGAAGCTTTCTTT
CARAGANTEAFF
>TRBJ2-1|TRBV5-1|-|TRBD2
TGCGCCAGCAGCTTGGGGGAAGGGAGGGGTTACAATGAGCAGTTCTTC
CASSLGEGRGYNEQFF
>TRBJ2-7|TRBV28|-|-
TGTGCCAGCAGTTTACCCCCAACTAGTCTTTACGAGCAGTACTTC
CASSLPPTSLYEQYF
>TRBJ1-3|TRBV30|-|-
TGTGCCTGGAGCCCTGGCGGAGGTTCCCCCGGAAACACCATATATTTT
CAWSPGGGSPGNTIYF
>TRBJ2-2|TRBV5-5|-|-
TGTGCCAGCAGCTTGGACGGCAGCTTGAGGACCGGGGAGCTGTTTTTT
CASSLDGSLRTGELFF
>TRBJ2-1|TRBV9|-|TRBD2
TGTGCCAGCAGCCCCCGGGGGACTAGCGGGGCCACGAGCTCCTACAATGAGCAGTTCTTC
CASSPRGTSGATSSYNEQFF
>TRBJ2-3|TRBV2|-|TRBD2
TGTGCCAGCAGCGCCCAACTAGCGGGGCCTACCTTT
CASSAQLAGPTF
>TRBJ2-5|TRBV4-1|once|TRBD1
TGCGCCAGCAGCCAAGATAGTGCCGACAGGGGTTATGTGGAGACCCAGTACTTC
CASSQDSADRGYVETQYF
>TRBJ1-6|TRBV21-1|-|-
TGTGCCAGCGGCCCGGACAGGGGCCCCTCTAATTCACCCCTCCACTTT
CASGPDRGPSNSPLHF
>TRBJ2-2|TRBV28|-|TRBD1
TGTGCCAGCAGTTTCCCCTCCGGGACAGTGAACACCGGGGAGCTGTTTTTT
CASSFPSGTVNTGELFF
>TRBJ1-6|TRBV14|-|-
TGTGCCAGCAGCCAAGGTCGGGTTCCCCCCCACCTCCACTTT
CASSQGRVPPHLHF
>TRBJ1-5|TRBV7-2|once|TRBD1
TGTGCCAGCAGCGTACAGGGGAATCAGCCCCAGCATTTT
CASSVQGNQPQHF
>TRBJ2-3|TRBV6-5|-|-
TGTGCCAGCGGTCGGGAGCTCCATACGCAGTATTTT
CASGRELHTQYF
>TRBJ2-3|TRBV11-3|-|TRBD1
TGTGCCAGCAGCTTCAGGGGGCGCACAGATACGCAGTATTTT
CASSFRGRTDTQYF
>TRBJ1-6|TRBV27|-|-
TGTGCCAGCAGTGTTACAGGGATTAGTAATTCACCCCTCCACTTT
CASSVTGISNSPLHF
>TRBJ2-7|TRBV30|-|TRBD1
TGTGCCTGGGAAGGGACAGGATTCTACGAGCAGTACTTC
CAWEGTGFYEQYF
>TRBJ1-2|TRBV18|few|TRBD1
TGTGCCAGCTCACCGGACAGGGTAATTGGCTACACCTTC
CASSPDRVIGYTF
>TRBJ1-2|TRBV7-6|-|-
TGTGCCAGCAGCTTAGGTGCGGGGGTTACCTATGGCTACACCTTC
CASSLGAGVTYGYTF
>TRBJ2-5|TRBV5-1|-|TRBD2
TGCGCCAGCAGCTTACCTAGCGGCCAAGAGACCCAGTACTTC
CASSLPSGQETQYF
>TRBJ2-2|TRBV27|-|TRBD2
TGTGCCCGCCGGGGGCGGGGGGGGTGCGCGAACACCGGGGAGCTGTTTTTT
CARRGRGGCANTGELFF
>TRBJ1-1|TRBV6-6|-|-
TGTGCCAGCAGTTATGCCGGGGGGGAAGCTTTCTTT
CASSYAGGEAFF
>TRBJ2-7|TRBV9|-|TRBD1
TGTGCCAGCAGCCTACGACAGGGGGGCGGCTACGAGCAGTACTTC
CASSLRQGGGYEQYF
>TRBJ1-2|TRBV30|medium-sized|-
TGTGCCTGGAGTGACAACAGGGCTGGCTATGGCTACACCTTC
CAWSDNRAGYGYTF
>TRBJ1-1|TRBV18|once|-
TGTGCCAGCTCACCGTCCAAGCGGAACACTGAAGCTTTCTTT
CASSPSKRNTEAFF
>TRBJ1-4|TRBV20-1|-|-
TGCAGTGCTAGTACAGGGCCTAGTGAAAAACTGTTTTTT
CSASTGPSEKLFF